This TCR beta chain comes out of a study of tumor and adjacent non-tumor tissue in lung cancer. The template was RNA from unsorted bulk tissue. This non-tumor lung sample came from over 3 cm beyond the tumor edge. A modified ARM-PCR protocol with three rounds of nested PCR amplified TCRbeta. TCRdb re-called the multiplex PCR reads with MiXCR, one entry per CDR3 protein. The table records 75,000 to 90,000 distinct CDR3 sequences, more than 75% of them present only once. This clonotype was seen ten or more times. The clonotype comes from a woman aged 45-60 years with non-small cell lung cancer. The sample comprised distant non-tumor lung tissue.

The CDR3 loop is CASSLAGASYNEQFF. CDR3 DNA: TGTGCCAGCAGCTTAGCGGGAGCATCCTACAATGAGCAGTTCTTC. The gene calls are TRBV5-4 and TRBJ2-1, with 8 nucleotides matching TRBD2. Germline CDR1 SGHNT, CDR2 YYREEE (reference sequence). The CDR3 is 15 amino acids. The junction had 2 bases not matched to a gene; V was cut back by 2 bases and J by 1 base.